Presented here are 20 T cell receptor beta chains from one specimen sequenced in a study of T-cell memory formation after mild COVID-19. TCRdb used MiXCR to reprocess the 5' RACE reads, holding one entry per CDR3 protein. The table includes roughly 250,000 distinct CDR3 sequences, around 17% detected once. The sequencing input was PBMCs or a T cell subset sorted from them (not recorded which). The receptor set was obtained from a man aged 18 to 29 who had mild COVID-19 (a few samples of this study predate the infection). Cell type and time point are not known.

In this sample, this clonotype turned up many times. The gene calls are TRBV5-1 and TRBJ1-2; D is undetermined. In germline, CDR1 is SGHRS, CDR2 YFSETQ. There are 13 residues in the CDR3. The V end was cut by 4 bases, the J end by 4 bases, with 11 bases between. Here the CDR3 reads CASSPRETYGYTF. CDR3 DNA sequence: TGCGCCAGCAGCCCGAGGGAGACCTATGGCTACACCTTC.

This clonotype was detected only a few times. The J gene is TRBJ2-7, the V gene TRBV2, with D perhaps matching TRBD1 or TRBD2 (5 bases each). CDR1 and CDR2 (germline): SNHLY, FYNNEI. With 7 bases removed from V and 0 bases from J, the gap between germline ends came to 13 bases. The CDR3 is 14 residues long. This chain's CDR3 is CASKSGANSYEQYF. The CDR3 DNA reads as TGTGCCAGCAAATCCGGGGCTAACTCCTACGAGCAGTACTTC.

The chain employs TRBV30 and TRBJ2-2, with D perhaps TRBD2 (6 bases). CDR1 and CDR2 (germline): GTSNPN, SVGIG (reference sequence). The CDR3 contains 12 residues. The ends were cut back, 1 base at V and 6 bases at J, with 6 bases in the middle. This CDR3 reads CAWSGGAGELFF. The CDR3 nucleotides read TGTGCCTGGAGTGGGGGGGCCGGGGAGCTGTTTTTT.

The chain combines TRBV9 with TRBJ2-2; no definite D call. Germline V gene lookup returns CDR1 SGDLS and CDR2 YYNGEE. The V and J ends lost 0 bases and 4 bases respectively, with 10 bases between them. The CDR3 has 15 residues. The CDR3: CASSVAGSITGELFF. The CDR3 DNA follows: TGTGCCAGCAGCGTAGCCGGCAGTATCACCGGGGAGCTGTTTTTT.

V gene TRBV5-1 combines with J gene TRBJ2-2; 8 positions agree with TRBD2. The CDR3 runs to 16 residues. Germline V gives CDR1 SGHRS, CDR2 YFSETQ. With V trimmed by 0 bases and J by 4 bases, 5 bases remained unmatched. CDR3 coding DNA: TGCGCCAGCAGCTTGGATCCGGGAGGGGGCACCGGGGAGCTGTTTTTT. The encoded protein is CASSLDPGGGTGELFF. The full variable domain, rest sourced from reference TRBV5-1 and TRBJ2-2, is KAGVTQTPRYLIKTRGQQVTLSCSPISGHRSVSWYQQTPGQGLQFLFEYFSETQRNKGNFPGRFSGRQFSNSRSEMNVSTLELGDSALYLCASSLDPGGGTGELFFGEGSRLTVL.

This chain connects TRBV7-8 to TRBJ2-1; D is unclear. Germline loops: CDR1 SGHVS, CDR2 FQNEAQ. Trimming took 6 bases from V and 6 from J, leaving 12 bases between them. This CDR3 contains 13 residues. The CDR3 nucleotides are TGTGCCAGCAGGGAAATATGGGGCAATGAGCAGTTCTTC. As protein: CASREIWGNEQFF.

V is TRBV7-9 and J is TRBJ1-2, with D perhaps matching TRBD1 (5 bases). Trimming stripped 5 bases from V and 2 bases from J, with 9 bases between. The CDR3 extends over 13 amino acids. Germline V gives CDR1 SEHNR, CDR2 FQNEAQ (reference sequence). The CDR3 reads CASSRQGNYGYTF. Here the CDR3 DNA reads TGTGCCAGCAGCCGGCAGGGAAACTATGGCTACACCTTC.

The chain links TRBV6-4 to TRBJ2-3, with 12 positions matching TRBD2. Germline lookup yields CDR1 MRHNA and CDR2 SNTAGT. The CDR3 length is 15 residues. Germline trimming cut 0 bases from V and 5 bases from J; bases unmatched to any gene: 0. CDR3 sequence: CASSDSTSGGDTQYF. The CDR3 coding sequence is TGTGCCAGCAGTGACTCGACTAGCGGGGGAGATACGCAGTATTTT.

A few counts support this clonotype. This CDR3 reads CASSQGQGTDTQYF. For the CDR3, the DNA is TGCGCCAGCAGCCAAGGACAGGGGACAGATACGCAGTATTTT. The chain uses TRBV5-1 and TRBJ2-3; 9 positions agree with TRBD1. Germline V gives CDR1 SGHRS, CDR2 YFSETQ. V trimming: 4 bases; J trimming: 3 bases; junction bases outside the gene matches: 3. The CDR3 length is 14 residues.

This clonotype was observed at least ten times. The chain recombines TRBV5-1 with TRBJ2-1, with D perhaps TRBD2 (6 bases). CDR3 length equals 15 residues. Trimming left V 3 bases short and J 4 bases short, with 14 bases between. The germline V gene encodes CDR1 SGHRS and CDR2 YFSETQ. CDR3 residues: CASSSQWRAYNEQFF. CDR3 coding DNA: TGCGCCAGCAGCTCTCAGTGGAGGGCTTACAATGAGCAGTTCTTC.

The CDR3 sequence: CASRYSSYNSPLHF. In DNA, the CDR3 is TGTGCCAGCAGGTACAGCTCCTATAATTCACCCCTCCACTTT. This rearrangement joins TRBV2 to TRBJ1-6; D not resolved. Germline V CDR1 and CDR2: SNHLY, FYNNEI. V lost 6 bases to trimming and J lost 0 bases, with 6 bases between them. The CDR3 has 14 residues.

The CDR3: CASSLDPQGRNYGYTF. As DNA, the CDR3 is TGTGCCAGCAGCTTAGACCCTCAGGGGCGGAACTATGGCTACACCTTC. The rearrangement links TRBV7-6 to TRBJ1-2; a possible D gene is TRBD1 (6 bases). The CDR3 covers 16 residues. Trimming took off 1 base at V and 2 bases at J, with 14 bases between the two ends. The germline V gene has CDR1 SGHVS and CDR2 FNYEAQ. Full variable domain (missing parts from reference TRBV7-6 and TRBJ1-2): GAGVSQSPRYKVTKRGQDVALRCDPISGHVSLYWYRQALGQGPEFLTYFNYEAQQDKSGLPNDRFSAERPEGSISTLTIQRTEQRDSAMYRCASSLDPQGRNYGYTFGSGTRLTVV.

The V call is TRBV4-2, the J call TRBJ2-3; TRBD2 matches 9 bases. After removal of 0 bases from V and 2 bases from J, the junction contained 6 bases not matched to a gene. Germline assignment: CDR1 LGHNA and CDR2 YNFKEQ. The CDR3 has 17 residues. The CDR3 DNA is TGTGCCAGCAGCCAAGATTACGGCGGGGGGGCCACAGATACGCAGTATTTT. As protein: CASSQDYGGGATDTQYF.

This clonotype was counted a few times. The chain combines TRBV5-1 with TRBJ2-7; a weak D match, TRBD1 (5 bases). V was clipped by 3 bases and J by 1 base, with 8 bases between them. Germline lookup yields CDR1 SGHRS and CDR2 YFSETQ. The CDR3 has 13 amino acids. The CDR3 DNA is TGCGCCAGCAGCTCACACAGGTCCTACGAGCAGTACTTC. Its translation is CASSSHRSYEQYF. The variable domain in full, with the rest retrieved from reference TRBV5-1 and TRBJ2-7, is KAGVTQTPRYLIKTRGQQVTLSCSPISGHRSVSWYQQTPGQGLQFLFEYFSETQRNKGNFPGRFSGRQFSNSRSEMNVSTLELGDSALYLCASSSHRSYEQYFGPGTRLTVT.

The V gene is TRBV3-1, the J gene TRBJ1-2; D gene ambiguous. The CDR3 runs 15 residues. CDR1 is LGHDT and CDR2 is YNNKEL in the germline V gene (reference sequence). V dropped 1 base and J dropped 1 base, with 10 bases sitting between them. CDR3 amino acids: CASSQVGSSNYGYTF. The DNA for the CDR3 is TGTGCCAGCAGCCAAGTAGGTAGCAGTAACTATGGCTACACCTTC.

The chain couples TRBV28 to TRBJ2-5, with 11 bases that match TRBD2. V shed 5 bases and J 9 bases; nucleotides not matched to a gene: 8. This CDR3 is built from 14 residues. The germline V gene has CDR1 MDHEN and CDR2 SYDVKM. CDR3 protein: CASSTRTSGPAQYF. CDR3 sequence (DNA): TGTGCCAGCAGTACCCGGACTAGCGGGCCCGCCCAGTACTTC.

The chain recombines TRBV5-1 with TRBJ1-6; no firm D call. Between the trimmed V and J ends, which lost 4 bases and 5 bases, there was a span of 13 bases. Per germline, CDR1 SGHRS and CDR2 YFSETQ. The CDR3 is 15 amino acids. The CDR3 here is CASSVAGRDNSPLHF. DNA for the CDR3: TGCGCCAGCAGCGTGGCGGGGAGAGATAATTCACCCCTCCACTTT.

The gene calls are TRBV19 and TRBJ1-1, with TRBD1 as a possible D gene (5 bases). There are 15 residues in the CDR3. Per germline, CDR1 LNHDA and CDR2 SQIVND (reference sequence). V was clipped by 7 bases and J by 1 base, with 16 bases between them. The CDR3 nucleotides are TGTGCCAGTATCACGGGCGGGACGGCGAACACTGAAGCTTTCTTT. It codes for CASITGGTANTEAFF.

The V gene is TRBV5-1, the J gene TRBJ1-1; a weak D match, TRBD1 (5 bases). From germline, CDR1 is SGHRS and CDR2 YFSETQ. The ends were cut back, 2 bases at V and 8 bases at J, with 16 bases in the middle. This CDR3 has 14 residues. CDR3 nucleotides: TGCGCCAGCAGCTTACCGGACACGCCGTACGAAGCTTTCTTT. Amino acid sequence: CASSLPDTPYEAFF.

This CDR3 is CASSLESSISGANVLTF. CDR3 DNA sequence: TGCGCCAGCAGTCTCGAGTCTTCAATCTCTGGGGCCAACGTCCTGACTTTC. The genes are TRBV5-1 and TRBJ2-6, with D uncertain. Trimming took off 5 bases at V and 0 bases at J, with 15 bases between the two ends. Germline loops: CDR1 SGHRS, CDR2 YFSETQ. The CDR3 is 17 residues long.